This T cell receptor (beta chain) emerged from a study of blood T cell repertoires in COVID-19. Assay: immunoSEQ multiplex PCR; the TCRdb copy retains only in-frame clones and omits some. This sample carries about 240,000 clones, roughly 80% of them seen once, and the ten largest clones take around 3.3%. This clone was found once. Trimming removed 4 bases at V and 6 bases at J, with 7 bases between. The CDR3 consists of 11 residues. Germline values: CDR1 PRHDT, CDR2 FYEKMQ (reference sequence). The rearrangement joins TRBV13 to TRBJ2-7, with D hard to call. The receptor's source is a young woman with acute or convalescent COVID-19. The material sequenced was peripheral blood. Written as DNA, the CDR3 is TGTGCCAGCAGCTCACTAAGCGAGCAGTACTTC. It is translated as CASSSLSEQYF.